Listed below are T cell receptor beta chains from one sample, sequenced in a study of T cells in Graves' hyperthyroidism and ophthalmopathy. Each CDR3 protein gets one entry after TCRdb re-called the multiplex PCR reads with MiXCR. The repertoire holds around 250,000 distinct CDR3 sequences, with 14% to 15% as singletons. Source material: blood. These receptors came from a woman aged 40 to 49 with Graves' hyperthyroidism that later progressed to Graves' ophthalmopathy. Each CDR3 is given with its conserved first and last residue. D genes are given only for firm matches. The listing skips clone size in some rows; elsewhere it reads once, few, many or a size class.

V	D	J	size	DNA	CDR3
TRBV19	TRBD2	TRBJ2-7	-	TGTGCCAGTAGTATCGGACTAGCGGTTACCTACGAGCAGTACTTC	CASSIGLAVTYEQYF
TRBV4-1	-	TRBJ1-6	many	TGCGCCAGCAGCCAAAATGGTGGTTTTCTTAATTCACCCCTCCACTTT	CASSQNGGFLNSPLHF
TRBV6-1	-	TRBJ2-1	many	TGTGCCAGCAGTCTGAGAGGTAAGATGAATGAGCAGTTCTTC	CASSLRGKMNEQFF
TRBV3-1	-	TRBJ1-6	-	TGTGCCAGCAGCCAACCACAGGGACCTAATTCACCCCTCCACTTT	CASSQPQGPNSPLHF
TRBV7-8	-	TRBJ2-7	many	TGTGCCAGCAGCTTAGTTGGCAAAAACTACGAGCAGTACTTC	CASSLVGKNYEQYF
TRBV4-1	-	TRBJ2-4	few	TGCGCCAGCAGCCAAGATCAGGCGGGGCTTCAGTACTTC	CASSQDQAGLQYF
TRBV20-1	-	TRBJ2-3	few	TGCAGTGCCAGGCGACTAGATCCAGATACGCAGTATTTT	CSARRLDPDTQYF
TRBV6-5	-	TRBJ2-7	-	TGTGCCAGCAGTTACGGGACCGGGACCGAGGAGCAGTACTTC	CASSYGTGTEEQYF
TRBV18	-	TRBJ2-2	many	TGTGCCAGCTCACCTCCGGCCGCTACCGGGGAGCTGTTTTTT	CASSPPAATGELFF
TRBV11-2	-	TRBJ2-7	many	TGTGCCAGCAGCAGGGGACATGGGAGCTCCTACGAGCAGTACTTC	CASSRGHGSSYEQYF
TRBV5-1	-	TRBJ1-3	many	TGCGCCAGCAGCCCCAGCGGTATAAGATCTTACTCTGGAAACACCATATATTTT	CASSPSGIRSYSGNTIYF
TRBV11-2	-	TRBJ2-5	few	TGTGTCGGTGGGACACTTCAAGAGACCCAGTACTTC	CVGGTLQETQYF
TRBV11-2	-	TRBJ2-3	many	TGTGCCAGCAGCTTTGGTTTGAGAATAACTATCACAGATACGCAGTATTTT	CASSFGLRITITDTQYF
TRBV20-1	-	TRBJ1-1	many	TGCAGTGCTAGACAGGGAGGGGGCACTGAAGCTTTCTTT	CSARQGGGTEAFF
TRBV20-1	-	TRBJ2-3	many	TGCAGTGCTACGATGAGCACAGATACGCAGTATTTT	CSATMSTDTQYF
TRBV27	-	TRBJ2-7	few	TGTGCCAGCAGTCTACCCGGCGCCGAGCAGTACTTC	CASSLPGAEQYF
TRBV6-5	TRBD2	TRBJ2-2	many	TGTGCCAGCAGTTACTTGTCTAGCGGCACCGGGGAGCTGTTTTTT	CASSYLSSGTGELFF
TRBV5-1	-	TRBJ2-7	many	TGCGCCAGCAGCTTGGACGATTACGAGCAGTACTTC	CASSLDDYEQYF
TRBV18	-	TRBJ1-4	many	TGTGCCAGCTCACCACTTAGCTTGGCCCGAGGATCTCCTAATGAAAAACTGTTTTTT	CASSPLSLARGSPNEKLFF
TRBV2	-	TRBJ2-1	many	TGTGCCAGCAGTCCCTTGAGCGTCCGCAATGAGCAGTTCTTC	CASSPLSVRNEQFF
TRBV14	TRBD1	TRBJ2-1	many	TGTGCCAGCAGCCAATGGGGACAGCCCTACAATGAGCAGTTCTTC	CASSQWGQPYNEQFF
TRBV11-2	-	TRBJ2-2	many	TGTGCCAGCAGCCGAGGGGGGTCCGGGGAGCTGTTTTTT	CASSRGGSGELFF
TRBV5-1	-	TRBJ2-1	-	TGCGCCAGCAGCTTGTCGTCAGGGGGCAGTTTTCGGGAGGCCAACAATGAGCAGTTCTTC	CASSLSSGGSFREANNEQFF
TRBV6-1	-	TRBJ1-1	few	TGTGCCAGCACTGGGGGGGGGTGGGTTACTGAAGCTTTCTTT	CASTGGGWVTEAFF
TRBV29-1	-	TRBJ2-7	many	TGCAGCGTTGAAGATCCAGCAGGCAACGAGCAGTACTTC	CSVEDPAGNEQYF
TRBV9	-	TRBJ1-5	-	TGTGCCAGCAGCGTAGGGGGAGATGATCAGCCCCAGCATTTT	CASSVGGDDQPQHF
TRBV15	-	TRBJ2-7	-	TGTGCCACCAGCAGAGCCGCCGTGGGTGGGAGCTCCTACGAGCAGTACTTC	CATSRAAVGGSSYEQYF
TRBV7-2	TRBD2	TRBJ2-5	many	TGTGCCAGCAGCTTGGGCGGGAGGGGGGAGACCCAGTACTTC	CASSLGGRGETQYF
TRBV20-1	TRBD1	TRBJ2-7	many	TGCAGTGCTACCAGGGACAGGGGGATCTACGAGCAGTACTTC	CSATRDRGIYEQYF
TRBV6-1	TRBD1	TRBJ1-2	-	TGTGCCAGCTTTTTGGGGGGACAGGAAAATTGCTATGGCTACACCTTC	CASFLGGQENCYGYTF
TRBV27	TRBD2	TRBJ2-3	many	TGTGCCAGCAGTAATCTCCTAGCGGGAGGATGGAGCACAGATACGCAGTATTTT	CASSNLLAGGWSTDTQYF
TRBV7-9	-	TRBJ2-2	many	TGTGCCAGCAGCTCCAAAGGGAGCCTGTATTTT	CASSSKGSLYF
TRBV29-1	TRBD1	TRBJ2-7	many	TGCAGCGTTGAGGACAGGTCCTACGAGCAGTACTTC	CSVEDRSYEQYF
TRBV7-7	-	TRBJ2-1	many	TGTGCTAGCAGCTTAACTAGCTCCAATGAGCAGTTCTTC	CASSLTSSNEQFF
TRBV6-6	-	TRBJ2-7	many	TGTGCCAGCAGTTACAGACAGACCCTTAGCGAGCAGTACTTC	CASSYRQTLSEQYF
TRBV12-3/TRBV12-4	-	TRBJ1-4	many	TGTGCCAGCAGCCAAAGAACCGTTAATGAAAAACTGTTTTTT	CASSQRTVNEKLFF
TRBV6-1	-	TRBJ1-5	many	TGTGCCAGCAGTGCGTCTAGGGTTAGCAATCAGCCCCAGCATTTT	CASSASRVSNQPQHF
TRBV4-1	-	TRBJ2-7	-	TGCGCCAGCAGCCAAGTATTACCCTACGAGCAGTACTTC	CASSQVLPYEQYF
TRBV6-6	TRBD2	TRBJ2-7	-	TGTGCCAGCAGTTACCGGACTAGCGGGAGGTACGAGCAGTACTTC	CASSYRTSGRYEQYF
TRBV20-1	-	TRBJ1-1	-	TGCAGTGCTGGACCTTTTTTCTTT	CSAGPFFF
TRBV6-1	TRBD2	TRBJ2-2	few	TGTGCCAGCAGTGCCCCTAGCGGGAGGGCCTCCGGGGAGCTGTTTTTT	CASSAPSGRASGELFF
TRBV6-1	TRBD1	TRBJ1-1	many	TGTGCCAGCAGTATAGACAGGGGGCGCGTTGTTACTGAAGCTTTCTTT	CASSIDRGRVVTEAFF
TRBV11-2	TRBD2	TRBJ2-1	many	TGTGCCAGCAGCCGGACTAGCGGGGAATACAATGAGCAGTTCTTC	CASSRTSGEYNEQFF
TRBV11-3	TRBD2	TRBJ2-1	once	TGTGCCAGCAGCCCGAAGCGGGAGACCAGATACAATGAGCAGCTCTTC	CASSPKRETRYNEQLF
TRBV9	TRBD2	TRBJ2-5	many	TGTGCCAGCAGCGCCTCCGGGACTAGCGGGACCCAAGGTAGAGAGACCCAGTACTTC	CASSASGTSGTQGRETQYF
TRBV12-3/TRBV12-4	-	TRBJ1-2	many	TGTGCCAGCAGCTTATCAGGTCCCTATGGCTACACCTTC	CASSLSGPYGYTF
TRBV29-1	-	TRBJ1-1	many	TGCAGCGTTGATCGTTTGGGTGAGGACACTGAAGCTTTCTTT	CSVDRLGEDTEAFF
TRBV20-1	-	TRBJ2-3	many	TGCAGTGAGGCGCGTTCCGTCCCTAGCACAGATACGCAGTATTTT	CSEARSVPSTDTQYF
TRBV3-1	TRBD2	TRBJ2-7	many	TGTGCCAGCGGGACTAGCGGGAGGAAGACCTACGAGCAGTACTTC	CASGTSGRKTYEQYF